These 13 T cell receptor beta chains came from one sample sequenced in a study of post-analysis software for immune sequencing data. These receptors are not linked to any known antigen. Unique molecular identifiers tagged the TCR beta cDNA libraries. TCRdb redid the calling of the PCR reads with MiXCR, one entry per CDR3 protein. The table includes hundreds of thousands of distinct CDR3 sequences, about 27% detected once. Study findings and constraints: Controls showed lower frequencies than patients for 4 or 5 TRBV segments, and TRBV5-6, TRBV5-1 and TRBV20-1 were among these.

Material: blood. These receptors came from a girl between 10 and 17 years old with multiple sclerosis.

V is TRBV20-1 and J is TRBJ2-7; TRBD2 might be the D (5 bases). The CDR3 runs 15 residues. Germline CDR1 is DFQATT and CDR2 is SNEGSKA (reference sequence). The ends were cut back, 1 base at V and 2 bases at J, with 15 bases in the middle. In DNA, the CDR3 is TGCAGTGCTAGAGTTGGGCGGGCTCTAACCTACGAGCAGTACTTC. Protein: CSARVGRALTYEQYF.

V gene TRBV6-1 combines with J gene TRBJ1-1; possible D gene TRBD1, 5 bases. Germline V gene sequence: CDR1 MNHNS, CDR2 SASEGT. The CDR3 runs to 11 residues. Trimming pared 6 bases from V and 7 bases from J, leaving 9 bases between. CDR3 sequence (DNA): TGTGCCAGCAGGGGACTCCGTGAAGCTTTCTTT. Protein product: CASRGLREAFF.

This clonotype occurred a few times. The gene calls are TRBV20-1 and TRBJ2-1, with a weak D call TRBD2 (5 bases). The V end lost 6 bases, the J end lost 10 bases, and 16 bases lay between the germline ends. This CDR3 has 12 amino acids. Germline loops: CDR1 DFQATT, CDR2 SNEGSKA (reference sequence). The CDR3: CSALGELVEQFF. CDR3 coding DNA: TGCAGTGCCCTTGGGGAGCTCGTCGAGCAGTTCTTC.

This chain joins TRBV20-1 and TRBJ1-6, with 8 bases aligning to TRBD1. With 6 bases clipped from V and 8 bases from J, the junction kept 12 bases outside the gene matches. Germline CDR1 and CDR2: DFQATT and SNEGSKA (reference sequence). The CDR3 sequence is 15 residues long. The CDR3 loop reads CSARTRTGLYSPLHF. The CDR3 bases are TGCAGTGCGCGCACCCGGACAGGGCTATATTCACCCCTCCACTTT.

V is TRBV4-2 and J is TRBJ1-1; D is unresolved. The CDR3 length is 17 residues. Germline CDR1 reads LGHNA; CDR2 reads YNFKEQ. Trimming took off 4 bases at V and 0 bases at J, with 18 bases between the two ends. CDR3 sequence (DNA): TGTGCCAGCAGCCCTAGCTTTAGGGAGGCGATGAACACTGAAGCTTTCTTT. Protein sequence: CASSPSFREAMNTEAFF.

The chain combines TRBV29-1 with TRBJ1-1; the match to TRBD1 covers 10 bases. Germline V lookup: CDR1 SQVTM, CDR2 ANQGSEA. The CDR3 runs to 14 residues. V lost 4 bases to trimming and J lost 4 bases; unmatched junction nucleotides: 6. The CDR3 region is CSVADRGPGTEAFF. The CDR3 DNA is TGCAGCGTTGCAGACAGGGGGCCCGGCACTGAAGCTTTCTTT. Looking up the rest from reference TRBV29-1 and TRBJ1-1 gives the full variable domain: SAVISQKPSRDICQRGTSLTIQCQVDSQVTMMFWYRQQPGQSLTLIATANQGSEATYESGFVIDKFPISRPNLTFSTLTVSNMSPEDSSIYLCSVADRGPGTEAFFGQGTRLTVV.

This sequence joins TRBV11-1 and TRBJ2-5; D is unclear. CDR1 is SGHAT and CDR2 is FQDESV in the germline V gene (reference sequence). The ends were cut back, 5 bases at V and 5 bases at J, with 15 bases in the middle. This CDR3 has 14 amino acids. CDR3 sequence (DNA): TGTGCCAGCAGCCCAGCCTTCTACGGTGAGACCCAGTACTTC. Translating gives CASSPAFYGETQYF.

The chain employs TRBV7-8 and TRBJ2-4; D gene uncertain. V was cut by 2 bases and J by 1 base, with 15 bases left in between. The CDR3 has 17 amino acids. Germline V gene lookup returns CDR1 SGHVS and CDR2 FQNEAQ. The CDR3 bases are TGTGCCAGCAGCTTAAATTACCAAGAGATGGCCAAAAACATTCAGTACTTC. Amino acid sequence: CASSLNYQEMAKNIQYF.

In this sample, this clonotype turned up a few times. Since the CDR3 does not end with the conserved phenylalanine or tryptophan, this likely comes from a read error. This chain uses TRBV10-3 with TRBJ2-4; tentatively, D is TRBD1 (6 bases). The DNA end is more similar to TRBJ2-7, so the J call may be wrong. Germline V gene lookup returns CDR1 ENHRY and CDR2 SYGVKD. The CDR3 sequence is 16 residues long. The CDR3 bases are TGTGCCATCAGTGAGTCAGGTAGCAACCAGGGGTACGAGCAGTACCTC. Its translation is CAISESGSNQGYEQYL.

This chain joins TRBV4-2 and TRBJ2-3, with no clear D. From germline, CDR1 is LGHNA and CDR2 YNFKEQ. The CDR3 loop spans 18 amino acids. Trimming removed 4 bases from V and 2 bases from J, with 22 bases in between. CDR3 nucleotide sequence: TGTGCCAGCAGCCCCGAAGAGCCCGTTTTTTCGAACACAGATACGCAGTATTTT. It is translated as CASSPEEPVFSNTDTQYF.

This clonotype was seen a few times. V is TRBV6-6 and J is TRBJ2-1; 10 bases match TRBD1. The CDR3 totals 15 residues. The germline CDR1 and CDR2 sequences are MNHNY and SVGAGI (reference sequence). Trimming took 2 bases from V and 9 from J; bases not matched to a gene: 7. CDR3 bases: TGTGCCAGCAGTTACACCCGGGACAGGGGTACTGAGCAGTTCTTC. Protein sequence: CASSYTRDRGTEQFF.

The CDR3 nucleotides are TGTGCCAGCAGCGTACAGGGGTCCGAGCAGTACTTC. It codes for CASSVQGSEQYF. The chain links TRBV12-3 or TRBV12-4 to TRBJ2-7, with TRBD1 matching 7 bases. CDR3 length: 12 residues. Unmatched junction bases numbered 5, after V lost 6 bases and J lost 6 bases.

This clonotype turned up a few times. One end of the junction fails to match germline, which may point to a read error. V usage is TRBV7-7 and J usage is TRBJ2-3; TRBD2 might be the D (5 bases). This CDR3 comprises 16 residues. Per germline, CDR1 SSHAT and CDR2 FNYEAQ (reference sequence). CDR3 residues: CASSFTIPAVTDTQYF. CDR3 bases: TGTGCTAGCAGCTTTACCATTCCAGCGGTCACAGATACGCAGTATTTT.